This TCR beta chain was identified during a study of cytomegalovirus exposure and HLA in healthy donors. There are 15 residues in the CDR3. Germline trimming cut 4 bases from V and 7 bases from J; bases unmatched to any gene: 11. Germline CDR1 is MNHEY and CDR2 is SMNVEV (reference sequence). General study points: In a later analysis, TCR association rates varied by HLA locus: DRB1 most, HLA-C fewest.

The PCR ran on 60 Vbeta and 13 Jbeta primers. Data came from immunoSEQ multiplex PCR; TCRdb stores just in-frame clones and leaves some out. The sample includes around 120,000 clones, over 80% of them seen just once. Concerning this clone itself: Its antigen is unidentified.

V and J are TRBV27 and TRBJ1-1, with TRBD1 identical over 8 bases. The source is a man aged 50 to 59 in good health and CMV-seronegative. Material: PBMCs. The CDR3 region has the DNA TGTGCCAGCAGTTGGGGGGACAGGAGCCTTTATGAAGCTTTCTTT. Protein product: CASSWGDRSLYEAFF.